This passage covers 22 T cell receptor beta chains from one sample sequenced in a study of vaccination and CD4 T cells after COVID-19. As for treatment: 10-day PBMC culture with coronavirus spike peptide pools or control peptides (ViraFEST assay). Oncomine TCR Beta short-read sequencing was applied to DNA from cultured CD4+ T cells. Each CDR3 protein is one row after TCRdb ran MiXCR on the PCR reads. Of over 3,500 distinct CDR3 sequences in the sample, approximately 28% were seen once. The antigens for these receptors are not known. The material sequenced was CD4+ T cells from blood, cultured in vitro. Receptors originate from a human donor who had recovered from COVID-19.

This clonotype was detected a few times. The V gene is TRBV30, the J gene TRBJ1-1; 10 bases match TRBD1. This CDR3 is built from 14 residues. V lost 3 bases and J lost 3; bases outside the gene matches: 4. In germline, CDR1 is GTSNPN, CDR2 SVGIG (reference sequence). The chain's CDR3 is CAWSRTGGDTEAFF. CDR3 nucleotides: TGTGCCTGGAGCCGGACAGGGGGTGACACTGAAGCTTTCTTT. Supplemented by reference TRBV30 and TRBJ1-1, the full variable domain reads SQTIHQWPATLVQPVGSPLSLECTVEGTSNPNLYWYRQAAGRGLQLLFYSVGIGQISSEVPQNLSASRPQDRQFILSSKKLLLSDSGFYLCAWSRTGGDTEAFFGQGTRLTVV.

The genes are TRBV6-1 and TRBJ1-2, with 8 bases that match TRBD1. Trimming cost V 4 bases and J 2 bases; bases outside gene matches: 6. The CDR3 runs 15 residues. Germline-derived CDR1 and CDR2 are MNHNS and SASEGT. The CDR3 DNA reads TGTGCCAGCAGTGGCCGGGACAGGCCCAACTATGGCTACACCTTC. This gives the protein CASSGRDRPNYGYTF.

V and J are TRBV3-1 and TRBJ2-7, with a weak D call TRBD2 (7 bases). V was shortened by 2 bases and J by 5 bases, with 16 bases between the two germline ends. Germline CDR1 LGHDT, CDR2 YNNKEL (reference sequence). The CDR3 sequence is 15 residues long. CDR3 nucleotides: TGTGCCAGCAGCCAACGGGGGGCGCGGACCCACGAGCAGTACTTC. Its translation: CASSQRGARTHEQYF.

This clonotype has a handful of counts. V gene TRBV7-8 combines with J gene TRBJ1-3; D not resolved. The CDR3 is 13 amino acids. Per the germline V gene, CDR1 is SGHVS and CDR2 is FQNEAQ. V lost 2 bases and J lost 0, with 2 bases in between. In DNA, the CDR3 is TGTGCCAGCAGCTTATACTCTGGAAACACCATATATTTT. Its translation: CASSLYSGNTIYF. Full variable domain (rest looked up from reference TRBV7-8 and TRBJ1-3): GAGVSQSPRYKVAKRGQDVALRCDPISGHVSLFWYQQALGQGPEFLTYFQNEAQLDKSGLPSDRFFAERPEGSVSTLKIQRTQQEDSAVYLCASSLYSGNTIYFGEGSWLTVV.

V usage is TRBV6-1 and J usage is TRBJ1-6; unclear D gene. The V gene's germline CDR1 is MNHNS and CDR2 SASEGT. V lost 6 bases to trimming and J lost 10 bases, with 19 bases between them. This CDR3 contains 15 residues. The CDR3 loop is CASSLAEPEGSPLHF. DNA for the CDR3: TGTGCCAGCAGCCTCGCCGAGCCGGAGGGCTCACCCCTCCACTTT.

This rearrangement joins TRBV20-1 to TRBJ2-2, with D hard to call. The CDR3 runs 14 residues. CDR1 and CDR2 from the germline V gene are DFQATT and SNEGSKA (reference sequence). Between the trimmed V and J ends, which lost 3 bases and 4 bases, there was a span of 12 bases. The CDR3 sequence is CSASVARSTGELFF. In DNA, the CDR3 is TGCAGTGCTAGCGTGGCTAGAAGCACCGGGGAGCTGTTTTTT.

CDR3 coding DNA: TGTGCCAGTAGTATGCTGGGGGGGCCGGAGACCCAGTACTTC. It is translated as CASSMLGGPETQYF. The chain links TRBV19 to TRBJ2-5, with D possibly being TRBD2 (7 bases). The ends were cut back, 3 bases at V and 5 bases at J, with 13 bases in the middle. Germline V gives CDR1 LNHDA, CDR2 SQIVND (reference sequence). The CDR3 length is 14 residues.

The gene calls are TRBV28 and TRBJ1-1, with a possible D match to TRBD1 (6 bases). CDR1 and CDR2 from the germline V gene are MDHEN and SYDVKM. V gave up 1 base and J gave up 4 bases, with 13 bases separating them. The CDR3 length is 15 residues. CDR3 coding DNA: TGTGCCAGCAGTTTATCAGGGGCGGTAAGCACTGAAGCTTTCTTT. It specifies CASSLSGAVSTEAFF.

This chain uses TRBV27 with TRBJ2-7; D unresolved. Germline assignment: CDR1 MNHEY and CDR2 SMNVEV (reference sequence). V dropped 0 bases and J dropped 4 bases, with 16 bases sitting between them. CDR3 length: 16 residues. CDR3 in DNA: TGTGCCAGCAGTTTATCGCTGGGAACCTTGCTGTACGAGCAGTACTTC. It is translated as CASSLSLGTLLYEQYF.

The chain links TRBV10-3 to TRBJ2-2, with 7 bases lining up with TRBD1. V was clipped by 5 bases and J by 4 bases; unmatched bases: 19. The germline V gene has CDR1 ENHRY and CDR2 SYGVKD. The CDR3 sequence is 19 residues long. CDR3 DNA: TGTGCCATCAGTTTGATTCCAATTTCCGGGACAGCGTCCACCGGGGAGCTGTTTTTT. It specifies CAISLIPISGTASTGELFF.

This clonotype occurred a few times. V and J are TRBV10-3 and TRBJ1-2; 7 bases agree with TRBD1. With V trimmed by 4 bases and J by 2 bases, 7 bases remained unmatched. This CDR3 has 15 residues. In germline, CDR1 is ENHRY, CDR2 SYGVKD. The CDR3, as DNA: TGTGCCATCAGTGGCGGTGGGGACAGAAACTATGGCTACACCTTC. Amino acid sequence: CAISGGGDRNYGYTF.

The V gene is TRBV20-1, the J gene TRBJ1-1; TRBD1 is a possible D gene (5 bases). The CDR3 consists of 13 residues. Per the germline V gene, CDR1 is DFQATT and CDR2 is SNEGSKA (reference sequence). Trimming took off 6 bases at V and 7 bases at J, with 18 bases between the two ends. The CDR3 reads CSAPPQGAGEAFF. DNA for the CDR3: TGCAGTGCCCCCCCCCAGGGCGCGGGTGAAGCTTTCTTT.

This sequence joins TRBV12-3 or TRBV12-4 and TRBJ2-3; 8 bases fit TRBD2. V shed 1 base, J shed 2 bases, and the junction held 5 bases outside the gene matches. The CDR3 consists of 16 residues. CDR3 in amino acids: CASSLGQRGSTDTQYF. In nucleotides, the CDR3 is TGTGCCAGCAGTTTAGGCCAGCGGGGGTCCACAGATACGCAGTATTTT.

In this sample, this clonotype turned up a few times. J is TRBJ1-1 and V is TRBV7-2, with TRBD1 matching over 7 bases. V was pared by 3 bases and J by 6 bases, with 16 bases of the junction left unmatched. This CDR3 comprises 17 residues. CDR1 and CDR2 (germline): SGHTA, FQGNSA. The CDR3 DNA reads as TGTGCCAGCAGCTTGGAGGGCAGGGGGATTAATAACGCTGAAGCTTTCTTT. Its translation: CASSLEGRGINNAEAFF. Full variable domain (remainder filled in from reference TRBV7-2 and TRBJ1-1): GAGVSQSPSNKVTEKGKDVELRCDPISGHTALYWYRQSLGQGLEFLIYFQGNSAPDKSGLPSDRFSAERTGGSVSTLTIQRTQQEDSAVYLCASSLEGRGINNAEAFFGQGTRLTVV.

This clonotype was seen only a few times. J is TRBJ2-7 and V is TRBV6-1; 7 bases are a match to TRBD2. The V segment lost 5 bases and the J segment 1 base; nucleotides outside the gene matches: 8. The CDR3 contains 15 residues. Germline V gene data show CDR1 as MNHNS and CDR2 as SASEGT. CDR3 nucleotides: TGTGCCAGCAGTCCCTACGGCGGGGGTTCCTACGAGCAGTACTTC. Translating gives CASSPYGGGSYEQYF.

This chain joins TRBV11-2 and TRBJ1-6, with unresolved D. With 1 base removed from V and 11 bases from J, the gap between germline ends came to 6 bases. The length of the CDR3 is 12 residues. In germline, CDR1 is SGHAT, CDR2 FQNNGV. CDR3 sequence (DNA): TGTGCCAGCAGCTTAGTTCGAGCACCCCTCCACTTT. Protein: CASSLVRAPLHF.

This clonotype was seen only a few times. The CDR3 coding sequence is TGTGCCAGCAGTGGCGGGGGAGTTGGTCAGCCCCAGCATTTT. As protein: CASSGGGVGQPQHF. This rearrangement joins TRBV6-1 to TRBJ1-5; perhaps TRBD1 as D (5 bases). Germline-derived CDR1 and CDR2 are MNHNS and SASEGT. Trimming pared 4 bases from V and 6 bases from J, leaving 13 bases between. The CDR3 runs 14 residues.

The rearrangement joins TRBV20-1 to TRBJ2-6, with D uncertain. The germline V gene encodes CDR1 DFQATT and CDR2 SNEGSKA (reference sequence). CDR3 size: 14 residues. V shed 6 bases and J shed 0 bases, with 9 bases lying between them. CDR3 protein: CSATPTSGANVLTF. Written as DNA, the CDR3 is TGCAGTGCAACCCCCACCTCTGGGGCCAACGTCCTGACTTTC.

This chain connects TRBV6-2 or TRBV6-3 to TRBJ1-2; D call uncertain. CDR3 length: 17 amino acids. Germline values: CDR1 MNHEY, CDR2 SVGEGT. V gave up 7 bases and J gave up 1 base, with 22 bases separating them. CDR3 protein: CASTIRGGSLNNYGYTF. Written as DNA, the CDR3 is TGTGCCAGCACCATTCGGGGAGGCAGTCTAAATAACTATGGCTACACCTTC.

The chain uses TRBV30 and TRBJ1-2; 7 bases align to TRBD1. The V gene end was trimmed by 0 bases and the J gene end by 2 bases; junction bases not matched to a gene: 6. Germline values: CDR1 GTSNPN, CDR2 SVGIG (reference sequence). The CDR3 length is 15 residues. For the CDR3, the DNA is TGTGCCTGGAGTGTCCCCACAGGGGCCAACTATGGCTACACCTTC. The encoded protein is CAWSVPTGANYGYTF.

This clonotype showed up just a few times. CDR3 loop: CAWSGGTGGSQPQHF. The CDR3 DNA follows: TGTGCCTGGAGCGGAGGGACAGGGGGTAGTCAGCCCCAGCATTTT. The rearrangement links TRBV30 to TRBJ1-5; 11 nucleotides align to TRBD1. CDR3 length: 15 amino acids. CDR1 is GTSNPN, CDR2 SVGIG, per germline (reference sequence). The V segment lost 3 bases and the J segment 6 bases; nucleotides outside the gene matches: 7. Looking up the rest from reference TRBV30 and TRBJ1-5 gives the full variable domain: SQTIHQWPATLVQPVGSPLSLECTVEGTSNPNLYWYRQAAGRGLQLLFYSVGIGQISSEVPQNLSASRPQDRQFILSSKKLLLSDSGFYLCAWSGGTGGSQPQHFGDGTRLSIL.

Only a few counts were recorded for this clonotype. V usage is TRBV23-1 and J usage is TRBJ2-3; D is perhaps TRBD2 (5 bases). Being an ORF, TRBV23-1 has a function that is uncertain. This CDR3 spans 15 amino acids. V lost 6 bases and J lost 0, with 13 bases in between. CDR3 amino acids: CASSQRSPSTDTQYF. CDR3 coding DNA: TGCGCCAGCAGCCAGCGGAGCCCTAGCACAGATACGCAGTATTTT.